This TCR beta chain was obtained from a study of PD-1 blockade in classical Hodgkin lymphoma. General study results and limits: The repertoire differences lack a defined cause, possibly disease activity or prior therapy. The diversity seen at baseline in complete responders resembled that of newly diagnosed patients.

This clone occurred a few times. Antigen unknown. No patient escaped relapse after autologous stem cell transplantation, and brentuximab vedotin exposure varied. The repertoire was sequenced with immunoSEQ multiplex PCR; TCRdb's copy has only in-frame clones and lacks some. Of about 23,000 clones in the sample, over 70% were seen once. The germline gives CDR1 MNHNS, CDR2 SASEGT. CDR3 length equals 16 residues. Trimming stripped 2 bases from V and 1 base from J, with 12 bases between. Here the sequenced sample was peripheral blood mononuclear cells (PBMCs), taken before the second cycle of nivolumab. This rearrangement joins TRBV6-1 to TRBJ2-4; D is unclear. The sequence came from a human donor with classical Hodgkin lymphoma. The CDR3 region has the DNA TGTGCCAGCAGTGAAAAGGCCCCTCTCGCCAAAAACATTCAGTACTTC. Its translation is CASSEKAPLAKNIQYF.